This paragraph reports one T cell receptor (beta chain). The antigen remains undetermined. This entry belongs to a study of T cells in Graves' hyperthyroidism and ophthalmopathy. The CDR3 is made up of 12 amino acids. Trimming pared 4 bases from V and 9 bases from J, leaving 7 bases between. The germline V gene has CDR1 SNHLY and CDR2 FYNNEI. RNA transcripts served as the template for amplifying TCR beta CDR3 regions. The HTBI set primed first-round TCR CDR3 RT-PCR. Each CDR3 protein is one row after TCRdb ran MiXCR on the multiplex PCR reads. The table lists 500,000 to 800,000 distinct CDR3 sequences, 45% of them singletons. Criteria for exclusion of patients were uncontrolled infection, other autoimmune disease, pregnancy or lactation. General observations from the study: Through a model of 13 V-J features, ophthalmopathy was separated from stable hyperthyroidism. With a median lead of 6.5 months before onset, the model predicted ophthalmopathy. Within blood appeared most thyroid clonotypes that had expanded above 0.001.

The V call is TRBV2, the J call TRBJ1-6; the D is unclear. This receptor was obtained from an adult man with Graves' disease, either hyperthyroidism or ophthalmopathy (not recorded which). The material sequenced was peripheral blood or thyroid tissue (not recorded which). The CDR3 sequence: CASSGAGSPLHF. The CDR3 coding sequence is TGTGCCAGCAGTGGGGCAGGTTCACCCCTCCACTTT.